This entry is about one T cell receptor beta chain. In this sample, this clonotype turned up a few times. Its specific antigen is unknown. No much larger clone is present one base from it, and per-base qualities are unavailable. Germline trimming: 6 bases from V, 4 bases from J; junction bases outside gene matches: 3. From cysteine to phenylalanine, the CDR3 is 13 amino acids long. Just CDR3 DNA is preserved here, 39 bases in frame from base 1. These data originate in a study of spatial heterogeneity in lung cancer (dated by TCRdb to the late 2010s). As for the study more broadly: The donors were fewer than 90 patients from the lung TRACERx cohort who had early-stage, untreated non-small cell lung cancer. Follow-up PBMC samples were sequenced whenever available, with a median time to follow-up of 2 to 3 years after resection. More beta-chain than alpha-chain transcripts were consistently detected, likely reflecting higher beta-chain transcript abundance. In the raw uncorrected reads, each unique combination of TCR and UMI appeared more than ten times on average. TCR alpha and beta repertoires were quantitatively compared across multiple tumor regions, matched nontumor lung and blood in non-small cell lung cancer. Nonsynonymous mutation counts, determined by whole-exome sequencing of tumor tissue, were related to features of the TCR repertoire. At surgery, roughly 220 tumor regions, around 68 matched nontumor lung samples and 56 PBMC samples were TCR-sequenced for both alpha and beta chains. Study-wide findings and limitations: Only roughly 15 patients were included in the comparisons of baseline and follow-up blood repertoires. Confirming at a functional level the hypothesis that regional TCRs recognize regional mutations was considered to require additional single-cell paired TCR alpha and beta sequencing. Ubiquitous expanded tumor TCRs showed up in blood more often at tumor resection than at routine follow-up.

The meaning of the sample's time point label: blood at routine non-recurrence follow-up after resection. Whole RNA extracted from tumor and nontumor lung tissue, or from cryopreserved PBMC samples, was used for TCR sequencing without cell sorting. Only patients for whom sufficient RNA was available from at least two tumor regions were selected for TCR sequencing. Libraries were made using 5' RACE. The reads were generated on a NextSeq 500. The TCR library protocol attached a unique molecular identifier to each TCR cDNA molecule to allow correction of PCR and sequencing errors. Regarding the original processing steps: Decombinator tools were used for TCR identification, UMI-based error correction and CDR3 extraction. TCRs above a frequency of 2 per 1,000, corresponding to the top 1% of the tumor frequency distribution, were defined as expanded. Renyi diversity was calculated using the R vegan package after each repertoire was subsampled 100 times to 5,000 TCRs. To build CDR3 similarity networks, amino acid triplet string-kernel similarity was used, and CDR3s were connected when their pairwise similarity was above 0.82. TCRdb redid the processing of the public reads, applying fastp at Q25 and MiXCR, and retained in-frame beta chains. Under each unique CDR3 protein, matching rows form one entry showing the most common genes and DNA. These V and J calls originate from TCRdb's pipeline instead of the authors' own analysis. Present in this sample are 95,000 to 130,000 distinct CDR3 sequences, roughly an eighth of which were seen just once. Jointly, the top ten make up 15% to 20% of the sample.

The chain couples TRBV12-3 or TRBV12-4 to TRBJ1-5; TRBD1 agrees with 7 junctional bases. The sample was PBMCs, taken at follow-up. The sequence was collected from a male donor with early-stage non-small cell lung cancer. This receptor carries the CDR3 CASSRQGNQPQHF. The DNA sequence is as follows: TGTGCCAGCAGCCGACAGGGTAATCAGCCCCAGCATTTT.